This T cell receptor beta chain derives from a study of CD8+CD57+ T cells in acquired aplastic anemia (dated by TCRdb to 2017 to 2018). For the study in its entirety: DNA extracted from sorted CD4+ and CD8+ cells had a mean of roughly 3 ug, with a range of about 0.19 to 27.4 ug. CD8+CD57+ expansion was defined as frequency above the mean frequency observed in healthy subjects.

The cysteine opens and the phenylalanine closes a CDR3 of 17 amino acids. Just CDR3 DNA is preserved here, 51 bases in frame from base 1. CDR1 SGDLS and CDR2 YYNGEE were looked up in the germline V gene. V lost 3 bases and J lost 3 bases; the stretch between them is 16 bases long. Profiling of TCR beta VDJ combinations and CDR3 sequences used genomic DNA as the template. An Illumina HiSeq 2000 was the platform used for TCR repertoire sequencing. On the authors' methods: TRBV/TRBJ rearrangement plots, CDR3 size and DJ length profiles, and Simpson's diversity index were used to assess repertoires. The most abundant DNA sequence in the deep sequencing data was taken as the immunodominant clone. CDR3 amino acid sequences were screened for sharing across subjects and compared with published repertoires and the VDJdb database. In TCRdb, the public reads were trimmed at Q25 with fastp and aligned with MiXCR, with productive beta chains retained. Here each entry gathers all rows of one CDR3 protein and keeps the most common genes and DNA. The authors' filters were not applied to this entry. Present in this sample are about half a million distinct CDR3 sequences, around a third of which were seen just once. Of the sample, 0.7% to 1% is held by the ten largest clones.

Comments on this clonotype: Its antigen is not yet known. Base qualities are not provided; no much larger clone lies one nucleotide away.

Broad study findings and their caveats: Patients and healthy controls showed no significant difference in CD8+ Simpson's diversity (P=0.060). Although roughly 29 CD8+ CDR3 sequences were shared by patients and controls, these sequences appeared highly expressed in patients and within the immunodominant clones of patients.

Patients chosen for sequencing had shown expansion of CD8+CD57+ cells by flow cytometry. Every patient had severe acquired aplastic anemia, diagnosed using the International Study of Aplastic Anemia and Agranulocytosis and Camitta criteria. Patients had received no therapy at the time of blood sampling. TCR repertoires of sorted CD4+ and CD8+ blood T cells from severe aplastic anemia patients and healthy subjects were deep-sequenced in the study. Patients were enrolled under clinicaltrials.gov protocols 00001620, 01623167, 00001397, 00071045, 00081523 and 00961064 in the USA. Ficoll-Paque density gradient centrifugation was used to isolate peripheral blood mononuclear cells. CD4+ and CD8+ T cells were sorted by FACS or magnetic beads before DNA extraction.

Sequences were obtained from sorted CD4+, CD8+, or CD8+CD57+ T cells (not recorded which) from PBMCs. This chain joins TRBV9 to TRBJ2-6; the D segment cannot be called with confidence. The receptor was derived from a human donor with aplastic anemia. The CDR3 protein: CASSAEREVVGANVLTF. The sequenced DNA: TGTGCCAGCAGCGCAGAGAGAGAGGTGGTTGGGGCCAACGTCCTGACTTTC.